This T cell receptor beta chain was captured by sequencing in a study of beta chain features in type 1 diabetes. Concerning this clone itself: The antigen is not known.

Study observations and caveats: Shorter TCRB CDR3s, moderately but significantly so, were found in Type 1 diabetes patients in all four CD4+ subsets. Overrepresentation of cells with high TCR expression could result from cDNA sequencing.

Investigators reverse transcribed all isolated RNA, so they sequenced expressed TCRB transcripts. Using immunoSEQ multiplex PCR, the repertoire was profiled, and TCRdb retains in-frame clones only, with some absent. This table holds approximately 41,000 clones, about 68% found once. Trimming removed 4 bases at V and 0 bases at J, with 4 bases between. From germline, CDR1 is SGHVS and CDR2 FQNEAQ. The CDR3 loop spans 13 amino acids. Isolation of CD4+ naive, central memory, regulatory and stem cell-like memory cells was achieved by sorting via CD45RO/CCR7/CD25/CD127/CD95/CD27. Sequenced: Tregs from blood. The V and J genes are TRBV7-8 and TRBJ2-1; D not resolved. The source of this sequence is a young man with type 1 diabetes. Some clones in this sample may be carry-over from other donors' samples. CDR3 amino acids: CASSSSSYNEQFF. The CDR3 DNA reads as TGTGCCAGCAGCTCGAGCTCCTACAATGAGCAGTTCTTC.